This T cell receptor (beta chain) was recorded in a study of blood T cells in healthy people across ages. The CDR3 loop spans 15 amino acids. With 4 bases removed from V and 5 bases from J, the gap between germline ends came to 17 bases. Germline V gene sequence: CDR1 MGHRA, CDR2 YSYEKL. This clonotype turned up a few times. Using a J-beta primer mix together with a sample-barcoded 5' primer, a second PCR was run for 7 to 11 cycles. From the 5' RACE reads, TCRdb called clonotypes with MiXCR, one entry per CDR3 protein. There are hundreds of thousands of distinct CDR3 sequences in the sample; around a fifth occur only once, and approximately 20% lies in the top ten.

The V gene is TRBV4-1, the J gene TRBJ1-2; D gene ambiguous. This sequence was found in a man between 70 and 80 years old in good health. Material: blood. This CDR3 is CASSLPPPDFYGYTF. The CDR3 DNA sequence: TGCGCCAGCAGCCTCCCCCCGCCCGATTTTTATGGCTACACCTTC.